This T cell receptor (beta chain) was captured in a study of T-cell reconstitution after alpha-beta-depleted transplantation in children (dated by TCRdb to the mid-2010s). Some background on the complete study: T-cell immune reconstitution after TCRalphabeta/CD19-depleted allogeneic hematopoietic cell transplantation in children was quantitatively tracked in the study by means of TCR repertoire profiling.

Library preparation was by PCR. The sequencer was an Illumina HiSeq 2500. TCR libraries were prepared with molecular barcoding, using unique molecular identifiers to normalize TCRbeta repertoire quantification. Using fastp at Q25 and MiXCR, TCRdb reprocessed the public reads and kept productive beta chains. For every CDR3 protein sequence, its rows merge into one entry that carries the most common genes and DNA. The sample table holds about 230,000 distinct CDR3 sequences, of which more than 7.5% were seen once. The ten largest account for approximately 5% of the sample. This clonotype was detected many times. Its antigen is currently not known. Base qualities were left out, and no much larger clone turns up one base away. The source of this sequence is a human donor who donated a stem cell graft to a child with SCID. The sequenced sample was PBMCs from the stem cell graft donor, obtained from the stem cell graft.

The nucleotide sequence reads TGTGCCAGCAGGCCCGACACCGGGTATCAGCCCCAGCATTTT. It encodes CASRPDTGYQPQHF. The chain joins TRBV7-2 to TRBJ1-5; the D gene identity is not certain. The V and J ends are trimmed by 6 bases and 5 bases, leaving 14 bases between them. According to the germline V gene, CDR1 reads SGHTA and CDR2 reads FQGNSA. The CDR3 contains 14 residues, cysteine and phenylalanine counted. Only the CDR3 region is kept as DNA, spanning 42 bases read in frame from base 1.